The rows below give T cell receptor beta chains drawn from one sample of a study of long-term antiretroviral therapy in people with HIV. Sequenced by immunoSEQ multiplex PCR; TCRdb stores in-frame clones only, minus some. The profile shows 27,000 or so clones, approximately 86% of them singletons. This specimen was unsorted PBMCs, taken 1.2 years after starting antiretroviral therapy. The source is a man in his forties or fifties with HIV. CDR3s leave out the opening cysteine and the closing phenylalanine or tryptophan. Each record gives: D gene, V gene, CDR3 length, J gene, CDR3 protein. A D gene is named only where the DNA matches it firmly.

d_gene: NA; v_gene: TRBV11-2; len: 13; j_gene: TRBJ2-1; CDR3aa: ASSQRGSSYNEQF
d_gene: NA; v_gene: TRBV27; len: 10; j_gene: TRBJ2-7; CDR3aa: ASSLGSGEQY
d_gene: NA; v_gene: TRBV13; len: 11; j_gene: TRBJ2-7; CDR3aa: ASSYPGIYEQY
d_gene: NA; v_gene: TRBV28; len: 15; j_gene: TRBJ1-5; CDR3aa: ASSLSLYRASNQPQH
d_gene: TRBD1; v_gene: TRBV6-1; len: 13; j_gene: TRBJ2-2; CDR3aa: ASHGGQGFTGELF
d_gene: NA; v_gene: TRBV29-1; len: 12; j_gene: TRBJ2-7; CDR3aa: SVSSGTSSYEQY
d_gene: NA; v_gene: TRBV6-5; len: 11; j_gene: TRBJ1-5; CDR3aa: ASSPAGSQPQH
d_gene: NA; v_gene: TRBV19; len: 12; j_gene: TRBJ2-7; CDR3aa: ASSPLVGVYEQY
d_gene: NA; v_gene: TRBV6-6; len: 13; j_gene: TRBJ1-4; CDR3aa: ASSYLQGYNEKLF
d_gene: TRBD1; v_gene: TRBV19; len: 15; j_gene: TRBJ1-2; CDR3aa: ASSILLVEGTGHGYT
d_gene: NA; v_gene: TRBV7-2; len: 13; j_gene: TRBJ1-4; CDR3aa: ASSLGGLTNEKLF
d_gene: NA; v_gene: TRBV28; len: 12; j_gene: TRBJ2-1; CDR3aa: ASSQGRYYNEQF
d_gene: NA; v_gene: TRBV15; len: 14; j_gene: TRBJ1-2; CDR3aa: ATSRSPGGLNYGYT
d_gene: NA; v_gene: TRBV5-1; len: 11; j_gene: TRBJ2-5; CDR3aa: ASSRDSEETQY
d_gene: TRBD1; v_gene: TRBV10-3; len: 12; j_gene: TRBJ1-2; CDR3aa: AISRGTGNYGYT
d_gene: NA; v_gene: TRBV9; len: 10; j_gene: TRBJ1-6; CDR3aa: ASSVQGGPLH
d_gene: TRBD1; v_gene: TRBV6-5; len: 13; j_gene: TRBJ2-7; CDR3aa: ASSSPTGPAYEQY
d_gene: TRBD1; v_gene: TRBV5-1; len: 14; j_gene: TRBJ2-7; CDR3aa: ASSPGSGTGGYEQY
d_gene: NA; v_gene: TRBV5-6; len: 13; j_gene: TRBJ1-2; CDR3aa: ASSPETGFRYGYT
d_gene: TRBD1; v_gene: TRBV6-5; len: 11; j_gene: TRBJ2-1; CDR3aa: ASSYRGRDEQF